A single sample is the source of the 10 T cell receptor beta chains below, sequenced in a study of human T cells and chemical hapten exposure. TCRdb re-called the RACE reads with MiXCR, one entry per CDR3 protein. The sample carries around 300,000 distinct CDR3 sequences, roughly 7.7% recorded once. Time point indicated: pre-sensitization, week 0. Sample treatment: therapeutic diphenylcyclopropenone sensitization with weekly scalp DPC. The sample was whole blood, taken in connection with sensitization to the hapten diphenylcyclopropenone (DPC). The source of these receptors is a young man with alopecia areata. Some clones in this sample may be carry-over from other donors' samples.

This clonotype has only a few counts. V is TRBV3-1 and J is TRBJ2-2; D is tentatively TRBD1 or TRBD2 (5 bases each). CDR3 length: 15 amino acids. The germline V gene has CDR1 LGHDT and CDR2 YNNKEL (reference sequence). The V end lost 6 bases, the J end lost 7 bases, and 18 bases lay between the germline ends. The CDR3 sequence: CASRPPGDGGGELFF. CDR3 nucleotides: TGTGCCAGCAGACCGCCCGGGGACGGCGGCGGGGAGCTGTTTTTT.

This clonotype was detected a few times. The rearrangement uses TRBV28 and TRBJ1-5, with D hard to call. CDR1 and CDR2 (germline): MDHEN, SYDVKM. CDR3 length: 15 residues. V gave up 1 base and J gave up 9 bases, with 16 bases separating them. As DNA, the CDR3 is TGTGCCAGCAGTTTATTCGGACCCGGGGAGACGCCCCAGCATTTT. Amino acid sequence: CASSLFGPGETPQHF.

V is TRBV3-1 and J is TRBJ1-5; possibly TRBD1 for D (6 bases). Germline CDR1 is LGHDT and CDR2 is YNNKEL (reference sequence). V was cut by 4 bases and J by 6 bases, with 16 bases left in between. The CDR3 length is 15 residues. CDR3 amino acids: CASSLQGSLGQPQHF. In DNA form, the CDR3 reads TGTGCCAGCAGCCTACAGGGCTCGTTAGGTCAGCCCCAGCATTTT.

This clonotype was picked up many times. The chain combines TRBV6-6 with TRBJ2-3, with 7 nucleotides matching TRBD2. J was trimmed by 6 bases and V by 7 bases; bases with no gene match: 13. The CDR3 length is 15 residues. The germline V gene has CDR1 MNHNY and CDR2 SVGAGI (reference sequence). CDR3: CASTTSELLVDTQYF. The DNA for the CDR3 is TGTGCCAGCACAACTAGCGAGCTGCTGGTCGATACGCAGTATTTT.

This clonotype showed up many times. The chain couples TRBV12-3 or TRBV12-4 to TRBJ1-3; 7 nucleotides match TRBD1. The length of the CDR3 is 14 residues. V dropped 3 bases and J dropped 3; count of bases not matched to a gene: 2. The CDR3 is CASSFRDSGNTIYF. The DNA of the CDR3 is TGTGCCAGCAGTTTTAGGGACAGTGGAAACACCATATATTTT.

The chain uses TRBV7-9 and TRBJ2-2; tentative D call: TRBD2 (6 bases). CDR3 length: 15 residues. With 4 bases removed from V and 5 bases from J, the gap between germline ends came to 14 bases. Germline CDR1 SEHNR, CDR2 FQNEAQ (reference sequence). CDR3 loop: CASSSELGGTGELFF. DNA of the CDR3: TGTGCCAGCAGCTCCGAACTTGGGGGGACCGGGGAGCTGTTTTTT.

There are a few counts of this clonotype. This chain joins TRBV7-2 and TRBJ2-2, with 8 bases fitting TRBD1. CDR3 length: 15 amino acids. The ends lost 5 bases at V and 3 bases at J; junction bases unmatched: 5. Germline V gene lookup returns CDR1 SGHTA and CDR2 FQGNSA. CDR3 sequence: CASSPVTGDTGELFF. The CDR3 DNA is TGTGCCAGCAGCCCCGTGACAGGGGACACCGGGGAGCTGTTTTTT.

The CDR3 region has the DNA TGTGCCAGCCGTCGGGACCGGACTGCCCCTCTCTCCTACAATGAGCAGTTCTTC. It encodes CASRRDRTAPLSYNEQFF. This rearrangement joins TRBV6-5 to TRBJ2-1; D is tentatively TRBD1 or TRBD2 (5 bases each). There are 18 residues in the CDR3. Trimming pared 8 bases from V and 0 bases from J, leaving 23 bases between. Germline-derived CDR1 and CDR2 are MNHEY and SVGAGI.

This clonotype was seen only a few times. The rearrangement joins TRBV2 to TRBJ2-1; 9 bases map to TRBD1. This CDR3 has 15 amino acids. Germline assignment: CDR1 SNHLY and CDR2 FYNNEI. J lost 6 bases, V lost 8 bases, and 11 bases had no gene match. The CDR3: CASPSPDRGGNEQFF. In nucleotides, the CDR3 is TGTGCCAGCCCGTCCCCGGACAGGGGCGGCAATGAGCAGTTCTTC.

The CDR3 loop is CASSLVPGLAGASTDTQYF. CDR3 sequence (DNA): TGCGCCAGCAGCTTAGTCCCGGGACTAGCGGGAGCTAGCACAGATACGCAGTATTTT. This sequence joins TRBV5-1 and TRBJ2-3, with 14 bases matching TRBD2. J gave up 0 bases and V 2 bases, and 8 bases lay outside the gene matches. The CDR3 loop spans 19 amino acids. Germline CDR1 reads SGHRS; CDR2 reads YFSETQ.